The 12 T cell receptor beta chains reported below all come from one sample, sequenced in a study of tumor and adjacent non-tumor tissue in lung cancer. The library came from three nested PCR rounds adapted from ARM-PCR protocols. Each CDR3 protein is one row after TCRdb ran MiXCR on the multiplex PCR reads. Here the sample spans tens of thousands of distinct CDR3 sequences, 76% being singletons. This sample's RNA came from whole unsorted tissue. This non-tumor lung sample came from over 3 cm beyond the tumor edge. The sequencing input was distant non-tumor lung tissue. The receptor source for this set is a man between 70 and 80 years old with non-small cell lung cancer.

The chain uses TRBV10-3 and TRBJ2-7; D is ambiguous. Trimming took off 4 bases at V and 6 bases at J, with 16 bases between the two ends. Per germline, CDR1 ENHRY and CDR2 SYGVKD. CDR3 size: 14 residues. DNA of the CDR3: TGTGCCATCAGTGGTGCAGCGAACCCCTGCGAGCAGTACTTC. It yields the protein CAISGAANPCEQYF.

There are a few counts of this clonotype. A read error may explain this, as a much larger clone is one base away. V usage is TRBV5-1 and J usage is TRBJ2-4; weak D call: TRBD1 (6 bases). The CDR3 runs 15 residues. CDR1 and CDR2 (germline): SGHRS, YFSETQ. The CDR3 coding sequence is TGCGCCAACAGCGACCCACAGGGCGCCAAAAACATTCAGTACTTC. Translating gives CANSDPQGAKNIQYF.

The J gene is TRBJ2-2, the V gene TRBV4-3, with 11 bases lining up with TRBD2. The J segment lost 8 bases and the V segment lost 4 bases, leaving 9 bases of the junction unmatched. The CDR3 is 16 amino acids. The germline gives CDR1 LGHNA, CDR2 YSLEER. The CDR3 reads CASSPMTSGILGELFF. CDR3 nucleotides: TGCGCCAGCAGCCCTATGACTAGCGGGATTCTGGGGGAGCTGTTTTTT.

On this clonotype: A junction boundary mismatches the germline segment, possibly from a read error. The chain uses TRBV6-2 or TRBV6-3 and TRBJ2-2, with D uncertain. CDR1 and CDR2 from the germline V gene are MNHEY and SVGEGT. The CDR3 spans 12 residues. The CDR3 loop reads CASNTNTEELLF. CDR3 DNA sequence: TGTGCCAGCAATACCAACACCGAGGAGCTGTTGTTT.

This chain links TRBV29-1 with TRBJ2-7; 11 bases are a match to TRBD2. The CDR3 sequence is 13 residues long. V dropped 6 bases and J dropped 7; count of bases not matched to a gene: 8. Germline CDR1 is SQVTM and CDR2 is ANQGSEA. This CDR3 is CSVGTSGVGEQYF. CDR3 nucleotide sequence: TGCAGCGTCGGGACTAGCGGAGTTGGGGAGCAGTACTTC.

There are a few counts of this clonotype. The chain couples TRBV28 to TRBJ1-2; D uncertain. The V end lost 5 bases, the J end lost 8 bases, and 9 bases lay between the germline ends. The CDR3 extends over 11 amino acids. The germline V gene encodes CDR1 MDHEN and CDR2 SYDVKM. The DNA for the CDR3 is TGTGCCAGCAGTGGAGGATTAGGCTACACCTTC. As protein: CASSGGLGYTF.

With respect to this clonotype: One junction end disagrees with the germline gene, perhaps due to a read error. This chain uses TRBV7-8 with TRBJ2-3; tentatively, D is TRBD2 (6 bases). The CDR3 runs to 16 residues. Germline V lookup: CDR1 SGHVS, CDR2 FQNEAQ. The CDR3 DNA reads TGTACCAGCAGCTTAGCGGCGGCCTCCGGGACAGATACGCAGTATTTT. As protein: CTSSLAAASGTDTQYF.

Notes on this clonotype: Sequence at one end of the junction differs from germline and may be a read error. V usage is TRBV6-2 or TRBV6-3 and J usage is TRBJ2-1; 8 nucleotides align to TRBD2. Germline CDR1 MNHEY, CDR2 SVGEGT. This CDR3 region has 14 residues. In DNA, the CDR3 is TGTGCCAGCACAGCGGGAGAGTCCTACAATGAGCAATTCTTC. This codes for CASTAGESYNEQFF.

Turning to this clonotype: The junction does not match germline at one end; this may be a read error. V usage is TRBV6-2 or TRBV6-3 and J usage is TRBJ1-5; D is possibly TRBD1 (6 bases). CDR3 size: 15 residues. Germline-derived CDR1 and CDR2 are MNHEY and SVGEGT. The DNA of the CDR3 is TGTGCCAGCAGTCAGAATCTGGGGGGCAATCAGCCCCAGAATTTT. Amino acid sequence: CASSQNLGGNQPQNF.

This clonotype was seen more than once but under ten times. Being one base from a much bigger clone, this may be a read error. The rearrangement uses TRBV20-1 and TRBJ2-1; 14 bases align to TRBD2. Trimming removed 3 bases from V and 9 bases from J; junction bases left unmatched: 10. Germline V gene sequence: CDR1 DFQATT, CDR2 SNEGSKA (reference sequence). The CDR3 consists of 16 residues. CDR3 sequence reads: CSARGTSGRMESEQFF. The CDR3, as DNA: TGCAGTGCTAGGGGGACTAGCGGGAGAATGGAAAGTGAGCAGTTCTTC.

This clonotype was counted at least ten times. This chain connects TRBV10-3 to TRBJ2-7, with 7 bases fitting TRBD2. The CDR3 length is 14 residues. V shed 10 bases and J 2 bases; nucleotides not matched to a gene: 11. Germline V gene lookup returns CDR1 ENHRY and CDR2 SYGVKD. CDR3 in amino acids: CATLRGSGTYEQYF. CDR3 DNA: TGTGCCACCCTAAGGGGAAGCGGGACCTACGAGCAGTACTTC.

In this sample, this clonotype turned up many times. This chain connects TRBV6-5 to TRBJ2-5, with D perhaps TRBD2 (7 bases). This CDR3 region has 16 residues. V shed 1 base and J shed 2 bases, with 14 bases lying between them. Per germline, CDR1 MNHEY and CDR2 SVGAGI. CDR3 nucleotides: TGTGCCAGCAGTTACTGGTTGGGAGGGGGTCAAGAGACCCAGTACTTC. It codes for CASSYWLGGGQETQYF.